This entry features one T cell receptor (beta chain) sequence. No antigen is known for it. Germline V gives CDR1 LNHNV, CDR2 YYDKDF (reference sequence). CDR3 length equals 14 residues. V was trimmed by 7 bases and J by 9 bases, leaving 19 bases between them. A second PCR, run for 7 to 11 cycles, used a sample-barcoded 5' primer plus a J-beta primer mix. Every sample returned 2.5 million or more CDR3-containing paired-end reads. MiXCR, run by TCRdb on the 5' RACE reads, gives a single entry per CDR3 protein. The data hold approximately 600,000 distinct CDR3 sequences, with 58% observed a single time. The data are from a study of blood T cells in healthy people across ages. Whole-study results and caveats: Researchers deemed the diversity estimates from one million T cells underestimates.

Sample: blood. The receptor's source is a man aged 55-75 years in good health. V and J are TRBV15 and TRBJ2-1, with D unclear. CDR3 nucleotide sequence: TGTGCCACCACGGGCAATAGGGAAGGTGCTGAGCAGTTCTTC. Amino acid sequence: CATTGNREGAEQFF.